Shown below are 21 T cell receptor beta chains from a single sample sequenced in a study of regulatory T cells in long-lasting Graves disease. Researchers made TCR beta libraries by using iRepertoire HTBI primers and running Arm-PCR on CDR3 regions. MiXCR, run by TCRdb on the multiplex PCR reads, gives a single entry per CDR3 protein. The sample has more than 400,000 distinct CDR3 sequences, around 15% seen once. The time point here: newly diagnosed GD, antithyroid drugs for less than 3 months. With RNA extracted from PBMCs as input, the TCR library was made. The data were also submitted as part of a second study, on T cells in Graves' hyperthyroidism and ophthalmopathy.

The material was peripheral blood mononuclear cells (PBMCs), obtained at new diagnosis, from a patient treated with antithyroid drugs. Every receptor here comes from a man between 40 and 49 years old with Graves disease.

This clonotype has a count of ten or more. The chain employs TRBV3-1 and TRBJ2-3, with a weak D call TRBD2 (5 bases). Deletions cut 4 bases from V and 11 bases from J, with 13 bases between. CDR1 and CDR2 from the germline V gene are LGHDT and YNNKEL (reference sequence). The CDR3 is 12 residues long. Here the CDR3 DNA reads TGTGCCAGCAGCCTGAGCGGAATCCTGCAGTATTTT. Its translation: CASSLSGILQYF.

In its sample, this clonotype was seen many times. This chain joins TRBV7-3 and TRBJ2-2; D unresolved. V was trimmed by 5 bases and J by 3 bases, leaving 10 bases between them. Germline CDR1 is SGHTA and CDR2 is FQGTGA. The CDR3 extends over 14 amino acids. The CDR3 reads CASSPMAYTGELFF. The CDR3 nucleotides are TGTGCCAGCAGCCCCATGGCGTACACCGGGGAGCTGTTTTTT.

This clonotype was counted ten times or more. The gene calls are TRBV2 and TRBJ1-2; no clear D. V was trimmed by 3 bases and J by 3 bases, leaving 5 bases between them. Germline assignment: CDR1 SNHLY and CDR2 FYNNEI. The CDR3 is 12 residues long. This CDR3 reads CASSDQDYGYTF. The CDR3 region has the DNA TGTGCCAGCAGTGACCAGGACTATGGCTACACCTTC.

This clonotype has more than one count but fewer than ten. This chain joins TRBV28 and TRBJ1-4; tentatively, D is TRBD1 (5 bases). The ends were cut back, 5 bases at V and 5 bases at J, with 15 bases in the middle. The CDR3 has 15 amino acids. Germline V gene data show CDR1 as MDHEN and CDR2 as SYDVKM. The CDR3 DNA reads TGTGCCAGCAGTCAAGCGGGACGGAGAAATGAAAAACTGTTTTTT. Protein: CASSQAGRRNEKLFF.

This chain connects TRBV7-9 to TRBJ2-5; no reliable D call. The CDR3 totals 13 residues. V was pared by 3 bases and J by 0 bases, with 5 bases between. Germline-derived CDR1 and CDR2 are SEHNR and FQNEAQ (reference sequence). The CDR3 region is CASSLLNQETQYF. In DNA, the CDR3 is TGTGCCAGCAGCTTGTTGAACCAAGAGACCCAGTACTTC. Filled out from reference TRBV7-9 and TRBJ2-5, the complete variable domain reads DTGVSQNPRHKITKRGQNVTFRCDPISEHNRLYWYRQTLGQGPEFLTYFQNEAQLEKSRLLSDRFSAERPKGSFSTLEIQRTEQGDSAMYLCASSLLNQETQYFGPGTRLLVL.

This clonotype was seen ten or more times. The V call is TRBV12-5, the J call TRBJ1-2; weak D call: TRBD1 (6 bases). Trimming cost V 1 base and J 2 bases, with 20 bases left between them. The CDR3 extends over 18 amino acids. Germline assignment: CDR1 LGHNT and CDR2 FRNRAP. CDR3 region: CASGLGTVQVPLNYGYTF. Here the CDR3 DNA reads TGTGCTAGTGGTTTGGGGACAGTTCAAGTACCGTTAAACTATGGCTACACCTTC.

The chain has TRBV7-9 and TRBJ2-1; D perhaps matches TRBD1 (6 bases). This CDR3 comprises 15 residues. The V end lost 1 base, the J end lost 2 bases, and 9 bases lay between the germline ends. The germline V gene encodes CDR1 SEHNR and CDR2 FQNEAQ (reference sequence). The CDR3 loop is CASSLGDTPYNEQFF. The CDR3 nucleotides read TGTGCCAGCAGCTTAGGGGACACCCCCTACAATGAGCAGTTCTTC.

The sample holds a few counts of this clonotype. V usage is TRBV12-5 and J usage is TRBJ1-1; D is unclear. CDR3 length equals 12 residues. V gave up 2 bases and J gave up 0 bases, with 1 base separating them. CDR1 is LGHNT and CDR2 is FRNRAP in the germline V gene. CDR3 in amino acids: CASGLLNTEAFF. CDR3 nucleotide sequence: TGTGCTAGTGGTTTGTTGAACACTGAAGCTTTCTTT.

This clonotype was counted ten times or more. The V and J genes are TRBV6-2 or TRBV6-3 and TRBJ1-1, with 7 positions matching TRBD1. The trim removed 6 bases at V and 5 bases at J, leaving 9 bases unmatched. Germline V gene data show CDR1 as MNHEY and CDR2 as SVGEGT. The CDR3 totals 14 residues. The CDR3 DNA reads TGTGCCAGCAGCCCCCACCCAGGGGGAACTGAAGCTTTCTTT. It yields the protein CASSPHPGGTEAFF.

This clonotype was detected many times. CDR3: CSARDLGDPYEQYF. CDR3 DNA: TGCAGTGCTAGAGATTTGGGGGACCCCTACGAGCAGTACTTC. The chain joins TRBV20-1 to TRBJ2-7; D is tentatively TRBD1 or TRBD2 (5 bases each). Trimming removed 0 bases at V and 2 bases at J, with 11 bases between. The CDR3 has 14 amino acids. Germline-derived CDR1 and CDR2 are DFQATT and SNEGSKA (reference sequence).

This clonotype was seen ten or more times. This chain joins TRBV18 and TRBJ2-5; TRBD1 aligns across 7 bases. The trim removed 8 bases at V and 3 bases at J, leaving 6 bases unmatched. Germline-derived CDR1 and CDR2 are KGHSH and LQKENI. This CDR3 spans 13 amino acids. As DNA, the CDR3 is TGTGCCAGCAGTCCCGACAGGGAAGAGACCCAGTACTTC. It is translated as CASSPDREETQYF.

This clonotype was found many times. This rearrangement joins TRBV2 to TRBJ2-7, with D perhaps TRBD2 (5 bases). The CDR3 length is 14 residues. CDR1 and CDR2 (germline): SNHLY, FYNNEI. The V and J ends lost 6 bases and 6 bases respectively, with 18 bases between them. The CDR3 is CASSPPGKDPEQYF. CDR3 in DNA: TGTGCCAGCAGCCCACCGGGAAAGGACCCCGAGCAGTACTTC. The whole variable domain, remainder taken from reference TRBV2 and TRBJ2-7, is EPEVTQTPSHQVTQMGQEVILRCVPISNHLYFYWYRQILGQKVEFLVSFYNNEISEKSEIFDDQFSVERPDGSNFTLKIRSTKLEDSAMYFCASSPPGKDPEQYFGPGTRLTVT.

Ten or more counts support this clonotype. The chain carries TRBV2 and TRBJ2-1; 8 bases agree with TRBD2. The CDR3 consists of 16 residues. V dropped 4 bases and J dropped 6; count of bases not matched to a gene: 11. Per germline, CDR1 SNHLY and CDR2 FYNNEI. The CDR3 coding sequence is TGTGCCAGCAGTGCCGGGAGAGCGGGAGCTTTCAATGAGCAGTTCTTC. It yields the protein CASSAGRAGAFNEQFF.

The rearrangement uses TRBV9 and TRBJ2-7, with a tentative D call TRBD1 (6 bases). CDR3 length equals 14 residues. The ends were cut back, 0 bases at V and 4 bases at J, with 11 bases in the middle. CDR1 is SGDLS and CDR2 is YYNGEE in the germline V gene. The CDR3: CASSVAGTFYEQYF. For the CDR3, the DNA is TGTGCCAGCAGCGTAGCCGGGACATTTTACGAGCAGTACTTC.

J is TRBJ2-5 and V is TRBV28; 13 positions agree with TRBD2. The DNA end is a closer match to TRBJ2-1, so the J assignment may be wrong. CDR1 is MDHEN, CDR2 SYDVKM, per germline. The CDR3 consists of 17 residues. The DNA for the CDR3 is TGTGCCAGCAGTTTGAGGACTAGCGGGAGATGGGACAATGAGCAGTTCTTC. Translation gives CASSLRTSGRWDNEQFF.

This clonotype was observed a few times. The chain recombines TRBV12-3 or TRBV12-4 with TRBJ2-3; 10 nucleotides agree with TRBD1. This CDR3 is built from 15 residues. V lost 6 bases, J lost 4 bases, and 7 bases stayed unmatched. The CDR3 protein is CASRQTGGVSDTQYF. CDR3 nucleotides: TGTGCCAGCAGACAGACAGGGGGCGTCTCAGATACGCAGTATTTT.

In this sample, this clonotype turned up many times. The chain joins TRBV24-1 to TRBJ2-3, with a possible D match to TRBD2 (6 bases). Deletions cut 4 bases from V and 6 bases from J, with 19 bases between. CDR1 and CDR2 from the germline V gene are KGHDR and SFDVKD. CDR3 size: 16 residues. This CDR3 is CATSDRRTKPMDTQYF. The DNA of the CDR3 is TGTGCCACCAGTGACCGTAGGACTAAACCCATGGATACGCAGTATTTT.

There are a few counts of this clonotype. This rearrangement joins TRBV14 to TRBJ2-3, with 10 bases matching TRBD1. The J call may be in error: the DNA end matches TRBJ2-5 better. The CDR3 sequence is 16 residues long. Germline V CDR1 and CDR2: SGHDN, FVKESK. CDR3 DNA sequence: TGTGCCAGCAGCAAACGACTCGGGACAGGGGCAGAGACCCAGTACTTC. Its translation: CASSKRLGTGAETQYF.

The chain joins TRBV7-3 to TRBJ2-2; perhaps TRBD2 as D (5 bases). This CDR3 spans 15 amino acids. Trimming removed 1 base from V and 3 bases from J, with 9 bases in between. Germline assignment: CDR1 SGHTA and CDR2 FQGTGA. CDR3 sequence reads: CASSLRREHTGELFF. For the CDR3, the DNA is TGTGCCAGCAGCTTAAGACGGGAACACACCGGGGAGCTGTTTTTT.

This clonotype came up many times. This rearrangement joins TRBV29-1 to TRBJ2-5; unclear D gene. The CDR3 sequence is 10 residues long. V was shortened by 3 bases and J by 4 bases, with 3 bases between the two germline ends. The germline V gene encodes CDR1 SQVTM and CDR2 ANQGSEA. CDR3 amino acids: CSVEVETQYF. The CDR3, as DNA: TGCAGCGTTGAGGTAGAGACCCAGTACTTC.

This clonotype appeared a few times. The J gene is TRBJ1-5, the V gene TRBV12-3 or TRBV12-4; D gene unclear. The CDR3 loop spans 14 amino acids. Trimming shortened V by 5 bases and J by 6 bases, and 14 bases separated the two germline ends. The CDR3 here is CASSPGEASQPQHF. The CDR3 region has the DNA TGTGCCAGCAGTCCGGGAGAGGCGAGTCAGCCCCAGCATTTT.